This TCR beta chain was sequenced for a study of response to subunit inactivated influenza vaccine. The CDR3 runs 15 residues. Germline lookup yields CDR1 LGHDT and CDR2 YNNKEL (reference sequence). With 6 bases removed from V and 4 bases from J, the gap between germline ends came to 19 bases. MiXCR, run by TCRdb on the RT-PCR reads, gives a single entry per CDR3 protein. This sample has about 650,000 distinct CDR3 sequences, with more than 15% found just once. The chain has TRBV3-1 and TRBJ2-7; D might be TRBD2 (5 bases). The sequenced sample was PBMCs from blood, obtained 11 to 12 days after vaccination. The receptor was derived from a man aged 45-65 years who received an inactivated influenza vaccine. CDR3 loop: CASSARRYVGYEQYF. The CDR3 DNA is TGTGCCAGCAGTGCAAGGAGGTATGTGGGGTACGAGCAGTACTTC.